Listed below are T cell receptor beta chains from one sample, sequenced in a study of OX40 agonist ivuxolimab in advanced cancers. Sequencing was performed with immunoSEQ multiplex PCR; in TCRdb, only in-frame clones are kept and a portion is missing. The sample lists around 56,000 clones, roughly 82% seen once, with more than 3.5% in the top ten. Sequencing used CD4+ or CD8+ T cells sorted from blood, obtained in a trial of the OX40 agonist ivuxolimab. These receptors originate from an adult with an advanced solid tumor such as melanoma, head and neck, liver or kidney cancer. Each CDR3 is given with its conserved first and last residue. The D gene is left open where the match is weak. Part of the rows lack a size; the others show once, few, many or a class for expanded clones.

TGTGCCAGCAGCTTCTCCTGGGGGGAGACCCAGTACTTC,CASSFSWGETQYF,-,few,TRBV7-2,TRBJ2-5,13
TGTGCCAGCAGTTTAAAGGGAGGGGAGACCCAGTACTTC,CASSLKGGETQYF,TRBD2,-,TRBV27,TRBJ2-5,13
TGTGCCAGCAGCTTAAAAGGGGGGACAGGCTATGGCTACACCTTC,CASSLKGGTGYGYTF,TRBD1,-,TRBV7-3,TRBJ1-2,15
TGTGCCAGCAGTTTCTACCCTCCGGGACAGGGGTTGCACGAGCAGTACTTC,CASSFYPPGQGLHEQYF,TRBD1,-,TRBV27,TRBJ2-7,17
TGCGCCAGCAGCTTCCAGGGACGAAGCACAGATACGCAGTATTTT,CASSFQGRSTDTQYF,-,-,TRBV5-1,TRBJ2-3,15
TGTGCCAGCAGCTTGGGGCCACAGGGTAGAGATGAAAAACTGTTTTTT,CASSLGPQGRDEKLFF,-,-,TRBV5-4,TRBJ1-4,16
TGTGCCAGTAGGGGACAGGTTAGGGCCGAGACCTACGAGCAGTACTTC,CASRGQVRAETYEQYF,TRBD1,-,TRBV19,TRBJ2-7,16
TGTGCCAGCAGCTCCCAACGTGGGGGGAACACCGGGGAGCTGTTTTTT,CASSSQRGGNTGELFF,-,-,TRBV7-9,TRBJ2-2,16
TGTGCCAGCAGGTCGACAGGGAGGAGGGAAAAACTGTTTTTT,CASRSTGRREKLFF,TRBD1,-,TRBV7-2,TRBJ1-4,14
TGTGCCAGCAGCTTTGGACTAGCGGGGTCGTTCACAGATACGCAGTATTTT,CASSFGLAGSFTDTQYF,TRBD2,-,TRBV11-3,TRBJ2-3,17
TGTGCCAGCAGCTTAGTCGGGCGGGAGAACACCGGGGAGCTGTTTTTT,CASSLVGRENTGELFF,-,-,TRBV11-3,TRBJ2-2,16
TGTGCCAGCAGCCCCCCCCGGGGAGGACGAGAGACCCAGTACTTC,CASSPPRGGRETQYF,-,-,TRBV4-2,TRBJ2-5,15
TGTGCCAGCAGTCCCCCTGGTAGCGGCCTTAGCTCCTACGAGCAGTACTTC,CASSPPGSGLSSYEQYF,-,-,TRBV28,TRBJ2-7,17
TGTGCCAGCAGCTTAATTGGGACGAACACTGAAGCTTTCTTT,CASSLIGTNTEAFF,-,-,TRBV7-2,TRBJ1-1,14
TGTGCCAGCAGCTTAAACCGGAACAGGGAGCCCGAACAGGGAGCTTTCTTT,CASSLNRNREPEQGAFF,-,-,TRBV11-3,TRBJ1-1,17
TGTGCCAGCAGTTTAGGATCTTTTCCCTACGAGCAGTACTTC,CASSLGSFPYEQYF,-,-,TRBV28,TRBJ2-7,14